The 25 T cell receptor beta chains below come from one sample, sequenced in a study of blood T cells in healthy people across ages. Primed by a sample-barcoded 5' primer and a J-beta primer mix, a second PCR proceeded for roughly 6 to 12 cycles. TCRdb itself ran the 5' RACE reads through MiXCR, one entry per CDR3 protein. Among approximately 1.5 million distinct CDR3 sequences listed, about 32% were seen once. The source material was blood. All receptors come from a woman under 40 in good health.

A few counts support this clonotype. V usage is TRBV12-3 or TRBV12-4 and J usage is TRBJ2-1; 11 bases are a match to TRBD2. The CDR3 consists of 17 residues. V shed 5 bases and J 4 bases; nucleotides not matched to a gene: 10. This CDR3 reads CASSASPLAGVYNEQFF. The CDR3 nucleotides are TGTGCCAGCAGTGCCTCTCCACTAGCGGGGGTTTACAATGAGCAGTTCTTC.

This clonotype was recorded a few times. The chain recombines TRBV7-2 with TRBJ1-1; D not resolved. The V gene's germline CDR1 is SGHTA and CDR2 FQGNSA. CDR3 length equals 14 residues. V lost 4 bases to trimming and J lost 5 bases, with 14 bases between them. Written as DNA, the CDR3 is TGTGCCAGCAGCTACCCGTTAGGCAGGACTGAAGCTTTCTTT. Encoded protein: CASSYPLGRTEAFF.

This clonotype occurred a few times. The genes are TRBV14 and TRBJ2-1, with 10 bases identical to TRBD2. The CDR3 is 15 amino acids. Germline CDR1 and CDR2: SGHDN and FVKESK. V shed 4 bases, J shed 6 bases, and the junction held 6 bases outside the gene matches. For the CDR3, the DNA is TGTGCCAGCAGCCCCCTAGCGGGGGACGTCAATGAGCAGTTCTTC. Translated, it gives CASSPLAGDVNEQFF.

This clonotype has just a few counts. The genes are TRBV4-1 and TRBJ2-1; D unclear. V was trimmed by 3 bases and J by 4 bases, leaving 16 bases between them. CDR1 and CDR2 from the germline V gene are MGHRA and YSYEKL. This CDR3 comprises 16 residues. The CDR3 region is CASSQTETETYNEQFF. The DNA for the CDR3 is TGCGCCAGCAGCCAGACGGAAACAGAAACTTACAATGAGCAGTTCTTC.

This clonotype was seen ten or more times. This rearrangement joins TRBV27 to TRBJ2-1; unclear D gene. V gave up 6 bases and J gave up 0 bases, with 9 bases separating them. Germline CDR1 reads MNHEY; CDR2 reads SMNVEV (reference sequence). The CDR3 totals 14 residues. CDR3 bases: TGTGCCAGCAGCCGAAGTAGCTCCTACAATGAGCAGTTCTTC. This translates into CASSRSSSYNEQFF.

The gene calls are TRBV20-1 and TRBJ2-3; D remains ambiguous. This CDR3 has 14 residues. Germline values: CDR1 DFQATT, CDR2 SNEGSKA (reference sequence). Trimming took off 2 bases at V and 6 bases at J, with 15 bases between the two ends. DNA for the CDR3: TGCAGTGCTAGATCGTTTCGTGAGAGGGATACGCAGTATTTT. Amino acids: CSARSFRERDTQYF.

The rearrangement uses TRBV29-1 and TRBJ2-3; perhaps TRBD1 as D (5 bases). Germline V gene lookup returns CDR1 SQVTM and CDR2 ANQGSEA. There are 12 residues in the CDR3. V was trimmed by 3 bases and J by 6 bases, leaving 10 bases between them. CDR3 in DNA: TGCAGCGTTGATAAAGGGGTGGATACGCAGTATTTT. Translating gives CSVDKGVDTQYF.

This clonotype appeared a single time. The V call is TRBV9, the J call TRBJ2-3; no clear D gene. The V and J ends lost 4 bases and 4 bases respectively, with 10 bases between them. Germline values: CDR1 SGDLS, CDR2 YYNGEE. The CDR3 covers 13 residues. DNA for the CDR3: TGTGCCAGCAGCTCCCCGGTGGCAGATACGCAGTATTTT. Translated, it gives CASSSPVADTQYF.

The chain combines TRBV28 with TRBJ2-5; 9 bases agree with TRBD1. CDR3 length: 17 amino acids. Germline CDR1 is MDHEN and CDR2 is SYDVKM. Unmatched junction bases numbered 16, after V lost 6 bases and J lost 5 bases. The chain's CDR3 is CASSQITGGAQGETQYF. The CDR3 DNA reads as TGTGCCAGCAGCCAGATTACAGGGGGCGCCCAGGGGGAGACCCAGTACTTC.

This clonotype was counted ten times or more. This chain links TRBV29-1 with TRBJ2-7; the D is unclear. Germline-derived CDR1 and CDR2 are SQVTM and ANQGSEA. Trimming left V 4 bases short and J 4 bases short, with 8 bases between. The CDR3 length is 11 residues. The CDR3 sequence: CSVGQSYEQYF. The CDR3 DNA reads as TGCAGCGTTGGGCAATCGTACGAGCAGTACTTC.

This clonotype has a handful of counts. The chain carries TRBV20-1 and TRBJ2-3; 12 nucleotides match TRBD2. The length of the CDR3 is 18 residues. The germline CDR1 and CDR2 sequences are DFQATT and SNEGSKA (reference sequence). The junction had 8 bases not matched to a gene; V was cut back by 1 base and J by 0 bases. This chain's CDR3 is CSARVGLAGPRSTDTQYF. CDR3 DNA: TGCAGTGCTAGAGTAGGACTAGCGGGACCCCGGAGCACAGATACGCAGTATTTT.

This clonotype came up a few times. This CDR3 is CASSAGLFGGYYEQFF. CDR3 DNA sequence: TGTGCCAGCAGTGCTGGATTGTTTGGAGGGTATTATGAGCAGTTCTTC. The chain combines TRBV6-1 with TRBJ2-1; maybe TRBD2 (6 bases). V was pared by 4 bases and J by 8 bases, with 21 bases between. Per the germline V gene, CDR1 is MNHNS and CDR2 is SASEGT. The CDR3 runs 16 residues.

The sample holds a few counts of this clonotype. This CDR3 reads CASSSKGREQYF. The CDR3 DNA reads as TGTGCCAGCAGTTCTAAGGGCAGGGAGCAGTACTTC. This chain uses TRBV6-6 with TRBJ2-7; D gene uncertain. Germline V CDR1 and CDR2: MNHNY, SVGAGI (reference sequence). The germline V and J ends were trimmed by 4 bases and 7 bases, with 11 bases remaining between them. There are 12 residues in the CDR3.

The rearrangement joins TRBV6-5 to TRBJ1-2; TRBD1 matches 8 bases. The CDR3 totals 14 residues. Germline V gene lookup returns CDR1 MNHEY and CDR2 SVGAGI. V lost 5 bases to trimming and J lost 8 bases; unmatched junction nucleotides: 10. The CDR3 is CASSPKPTGAGYTF. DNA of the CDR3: TGTGCCAGCAGTCCCAAACCGACAGGGGCAGGCTACACCTTC.

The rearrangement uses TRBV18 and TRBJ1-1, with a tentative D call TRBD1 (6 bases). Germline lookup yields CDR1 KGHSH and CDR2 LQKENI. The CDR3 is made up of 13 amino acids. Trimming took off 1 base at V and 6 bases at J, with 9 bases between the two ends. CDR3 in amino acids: CASSPLGGPEAFF. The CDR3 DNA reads TGTGCCAGCTCACCACTCGGGGGCCCTGAAGCTTTCTTT.

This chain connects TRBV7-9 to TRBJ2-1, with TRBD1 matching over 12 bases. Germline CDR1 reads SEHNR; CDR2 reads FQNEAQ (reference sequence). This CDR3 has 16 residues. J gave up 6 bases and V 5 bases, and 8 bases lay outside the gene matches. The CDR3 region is CASSPPRDRGLNEQFF. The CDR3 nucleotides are TGTGCCAGCAGCCCCCCCCGGGACAGGGGGCTCAATGAGCAGTTCTTC.

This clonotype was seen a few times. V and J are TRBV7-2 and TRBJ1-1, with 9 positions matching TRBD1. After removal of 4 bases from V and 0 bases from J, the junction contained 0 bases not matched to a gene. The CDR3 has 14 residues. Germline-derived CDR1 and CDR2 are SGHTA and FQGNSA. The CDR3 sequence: CASSWDRVNTEAFF. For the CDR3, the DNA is TGTGCCAGCAGCTGGGACAGGGTGAACACTGAAGCTTTCTTT.

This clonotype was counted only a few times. CDR3 sequence: CASSLDRSLSTDTQYF. Written as DNA, the CDR3 is TGTGCCAGCAGCTTAGATCGCTCTCTTAGCACAGATACGCAGTATTTT. V is TRBV11-2 and J is TRBJ2-3; D gene unclear. The V gene lost 0 bases and the J gene lost 0 bases, with 10 bases spanning the gap. Germline V gene data show CDR1 as SGHAT and CDR2 as FQNNGV. The CDR3 has 16 amino acids.

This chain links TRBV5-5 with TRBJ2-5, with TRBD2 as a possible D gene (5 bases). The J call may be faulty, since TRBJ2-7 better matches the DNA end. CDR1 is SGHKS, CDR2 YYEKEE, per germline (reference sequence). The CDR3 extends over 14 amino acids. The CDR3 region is CASSLGLAKDEQYF. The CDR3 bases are TGTGCCAGCAGCTTGGGGCTAGCCAAGGACGAGCAGTACTTC.

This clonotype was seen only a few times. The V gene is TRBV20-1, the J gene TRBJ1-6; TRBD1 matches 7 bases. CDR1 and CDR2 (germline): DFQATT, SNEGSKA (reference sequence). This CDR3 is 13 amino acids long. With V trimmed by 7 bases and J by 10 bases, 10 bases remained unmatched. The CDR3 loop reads CSVATGRESPLHF. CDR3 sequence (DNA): TGCAGTGTCGCGACAGGGCGAGAATCACCCCTCCACTTT.

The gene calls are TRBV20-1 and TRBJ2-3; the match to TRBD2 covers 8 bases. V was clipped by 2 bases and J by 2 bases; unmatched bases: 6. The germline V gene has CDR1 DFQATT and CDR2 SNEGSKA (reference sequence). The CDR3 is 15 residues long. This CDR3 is CSARIIAGYTDTQYF. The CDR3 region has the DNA TGCAGTGCTAGAATAATAGCGGGGTACACAGATACGCAGTATTTT.

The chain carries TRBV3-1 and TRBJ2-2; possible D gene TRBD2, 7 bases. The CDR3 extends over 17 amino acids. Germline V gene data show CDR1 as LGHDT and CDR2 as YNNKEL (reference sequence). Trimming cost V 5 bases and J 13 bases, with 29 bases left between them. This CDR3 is CASSFQGRGSYHRGLFF. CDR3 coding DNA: TGTGCCAGCAGCTTTCAGGGGCGGGGGTCCTACCACCGGGGGCTGTTTTTT.

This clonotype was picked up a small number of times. The chain's CDR3 is CSRRAEGNQPQHF. CDR3 nucleotide sequence: TGCAGCAGACGGGCCGAGGGAAATCAGCCCCAGCATTTT. The chain combines TRBV29-1 with TRBJ1-5; no clear D gene. Germline assignment: CDR1 SQVTM and CDR2 ANQGSEA. V shed 8 bases and J shed 4 bases, with 15 bases lying between them. The CDR3 is 13 residues long.

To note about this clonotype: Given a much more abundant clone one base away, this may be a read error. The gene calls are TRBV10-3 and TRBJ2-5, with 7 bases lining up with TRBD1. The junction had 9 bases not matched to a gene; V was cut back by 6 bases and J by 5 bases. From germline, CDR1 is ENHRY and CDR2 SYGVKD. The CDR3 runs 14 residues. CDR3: CAIRVGGIWETQYF. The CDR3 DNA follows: TGTGCCATCAGGGTAGGGGGCATCTGGGAGACCCAGTACTTC.

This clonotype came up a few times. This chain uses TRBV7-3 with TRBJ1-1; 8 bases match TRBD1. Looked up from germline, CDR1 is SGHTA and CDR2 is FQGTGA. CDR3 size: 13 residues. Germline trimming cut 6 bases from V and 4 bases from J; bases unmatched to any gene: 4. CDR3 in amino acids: CASRATGGTEAFF. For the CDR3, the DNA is TGTGCCAGCAGGGCTACAGGGGGCACTGAAGCTTTCTTT.